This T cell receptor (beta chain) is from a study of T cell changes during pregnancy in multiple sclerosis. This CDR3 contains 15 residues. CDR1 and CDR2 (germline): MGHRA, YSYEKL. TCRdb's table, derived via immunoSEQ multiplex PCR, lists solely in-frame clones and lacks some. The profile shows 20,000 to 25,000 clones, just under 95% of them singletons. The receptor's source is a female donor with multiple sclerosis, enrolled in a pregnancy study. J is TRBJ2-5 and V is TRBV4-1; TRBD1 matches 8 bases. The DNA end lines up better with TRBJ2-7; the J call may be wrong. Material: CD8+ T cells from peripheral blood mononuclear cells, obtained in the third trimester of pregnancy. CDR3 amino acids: CASSPARGLSYEQYF. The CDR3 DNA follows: TGCGCCAGCAGTCCCGCCAGGGGGCTCTCCTACGAGCAGTACTTC.